The clone carrying this T cell receptor (beta chain) was observed a single time. The data belong to a study of T cell responses to AZD1222 COVID-19 vaccine. V dropped 7 bases and J dropped 7; count of bases not matched to a gene: 9. Germline V gives CDR1 SGHTA, CDR2 FQGNSA. This CDR3 has 15 residues. The protocol was immunoSEQ multiplex PCR, while the TCRdb copy is restricted to in-frame clones and leaves out a portion. The table lists more than 250,000 clones, 90% to 95% of them singletons. Sequencing used peripheral blood, obtained on day 0 of AZD1222 vaccination. This clonotype originated in an adult in good health. The chain employs TRBV7-2 and TRBJ1-6, with 8 bases identical to TRBD1. CDR3 sequence (DNA): TGTGCCAGCACCTATTCGGGACAGGTCAATTCACCCCTCCACTTT. It yields the protein CASTYSGQVNSPLHF.